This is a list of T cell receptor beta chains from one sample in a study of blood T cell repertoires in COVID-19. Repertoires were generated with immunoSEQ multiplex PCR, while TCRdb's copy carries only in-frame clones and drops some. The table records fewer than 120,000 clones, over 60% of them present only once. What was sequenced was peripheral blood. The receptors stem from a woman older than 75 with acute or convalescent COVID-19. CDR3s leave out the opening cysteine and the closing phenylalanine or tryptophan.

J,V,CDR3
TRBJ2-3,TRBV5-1,ASSPDTFTDTQY
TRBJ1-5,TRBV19,ASSIAGNQPQH
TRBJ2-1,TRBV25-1,ASSGGPGLVLEQF
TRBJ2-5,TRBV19,ASSPSWGEQETQY
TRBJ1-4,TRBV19,ASSIAVVNEKLF
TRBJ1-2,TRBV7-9,ASSLSSGLDREYYGYT
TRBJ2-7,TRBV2,ASQTGTSSYEQY
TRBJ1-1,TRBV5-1,ASSPLTGARTEAF
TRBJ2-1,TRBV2,ASSPDRANEQF
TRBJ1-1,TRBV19,ASSMARTGANTEAF
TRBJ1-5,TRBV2,ASRTGNREPQH
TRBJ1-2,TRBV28,ASRQDSWWGYT
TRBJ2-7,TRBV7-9,ASSPPFAYEQY
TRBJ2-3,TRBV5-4,ASSSAHALGTSTDTQY
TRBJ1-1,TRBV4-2,ASSQEARMNTEAF
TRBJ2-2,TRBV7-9,ASSFGLALTGELF
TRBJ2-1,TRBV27,ASSLTSGDYNEQF
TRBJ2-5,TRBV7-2,ASSPPGLAGQETQY
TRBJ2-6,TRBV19,ASSGPPGTGSSGANVLT
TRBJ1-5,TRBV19,ASSIDMGGYNQPQH
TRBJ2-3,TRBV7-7,ASSPGQPDTDTQY
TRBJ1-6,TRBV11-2,ASSPRQGLDSPLH
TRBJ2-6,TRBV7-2,ASSLDSSGANVLT
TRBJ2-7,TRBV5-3,ARSLCRTGGYEQY
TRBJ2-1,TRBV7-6,ASSLAGGQGGYNEQF
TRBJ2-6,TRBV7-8,ASSFHDRGAGANVLT
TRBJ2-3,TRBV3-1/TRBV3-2,ASSHSATSGGYTDTQY
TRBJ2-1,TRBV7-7,ASSLSPTSGGVNEQF
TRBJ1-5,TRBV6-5,ASGQAGNQPQH
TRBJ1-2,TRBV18,ASSPDRGLDYGYT
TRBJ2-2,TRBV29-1,SVGAQGDTGELF
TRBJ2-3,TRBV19,ASSIGGGRSSTDTQY
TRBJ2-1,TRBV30,ALTSGSLSFNEQF
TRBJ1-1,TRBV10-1,ASSEQVHTEAF
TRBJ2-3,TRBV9,ASQANSHTDTQY
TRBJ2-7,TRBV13,ASSLRRSPGTPRAYEQY
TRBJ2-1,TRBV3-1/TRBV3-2,ASSQEVARQF
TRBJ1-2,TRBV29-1,SAYSSYGYT
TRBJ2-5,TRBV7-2,ASSAVPGLGKETQY
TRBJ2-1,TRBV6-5,ASSYLSSSYNEQF
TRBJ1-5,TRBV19,ASSISTVQFPNQPQH
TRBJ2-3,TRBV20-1,SASDQIAGGTQY
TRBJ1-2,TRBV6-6,ASSSGTGGGYGYT
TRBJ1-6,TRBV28,ASCRDSPLH
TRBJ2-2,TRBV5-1,ASSYSGGSPGELF
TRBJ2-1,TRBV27,ASSLEGEGVNEQF
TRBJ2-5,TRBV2,ASSVGGSETQY
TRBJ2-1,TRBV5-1,ASSLGGTGWYNEQF
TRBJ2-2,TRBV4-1,ASSHPRGGPLTGELF
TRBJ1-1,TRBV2,ASSEAGLNTEAF
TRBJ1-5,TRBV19,ASSTWQINQPQH
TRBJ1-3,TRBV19,ASSMFPGQGSGNTIY
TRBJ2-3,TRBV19,ASSVQGDGGYDTQY
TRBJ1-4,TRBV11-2,ASSLGQAAANEKLF
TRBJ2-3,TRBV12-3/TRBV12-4,ASSFGGDTQY